The 24 T cell receptor beta chains given below trace back to one sample, sequenced in a study of T cells expressing NK-cell markers. One entry per CDR3 protein, without DNA, is what TCRdb gives after re-calling the 5' RACE reads. The data include some 500,000 distinct CDR3 sequences; the top ten clones carry 1.4%. The specimen sequenced was blood T cells: a sorted CD56 or NKG2C T cell subset, CD4+ or CD8+ T cells, or bulk PBMC T cells (not recorded which). All receptors come from a woman aged 50 to 65 in good health.

The chain couples TRBV6-2 or TRBV6-3 to TRBJ1-5; TCRdb's D gene call, TRBD1, goes unchecked for lack of DNA. CDR1 is MNHEY, CDR2 SVGEGT, per germline. This CDR3 has 13 residues. The CDR3 loop is CASSKDRDQPQHF.

The rearrangement links TRBV6-6 to TRBJ2-2; lacking DNA, the TRBD1 call made by TCRdb goes unchecked. CDR1 MNHNY and CDR2 SVGAGI come from the germline V gene (reference sequence). The CDR3 loop spans 18 amino acids. CDR3: CASSYSRSTGAQTGELFF.

The rearrangement links TRBV9 to TRBJ2-1; TCRdb's D call, TRBD1, is unchecked because there is no DNA. Germline CDR1 SGDLS, CDR2 YYNGEE. This CDR3 has 14 amino acids. CDR3 loop: CASSPFLGGTAQFF.

The chain links TRBV2 to TRBJ1-2. Germline V gives CDR1 SNHLY, CDR2 FYNNEI. The CDR3 is 13 residues long. CDR3 loop: CARKSTYTEGYTF.

The V call is TRBV14, the J call TRBJ2-1. The CDR3 has 13 residues. Germline CDR1 and CDR2: SGHDN and FVKESK. The CDR3 reads CASSKDWYNEQFF.

The rearrangement links TRBV10-3 to TRBJ2-7. This CDR3 is 11 amino acids long. The V gene's germline CDR1 is ENHRY and CDR2 SYGVKD. The CDR3 reads CAIRTVNEQYF.

The rearrangement links TRBV5-4 to TRBJ2-7; TCRdb reports TRBD1, a call that lacks DNA to check it against. The CDR3 contains 15 residues. Germline CDR1 is SGHNT and CDR2 is YYREEE (reference sequence). The CDR3 protein is CASSASTGGIYEQYF.

This chain joins TRBV6-1 and TRBJ1-1; TCRdb returns TRBD1, unconfirmable since there is no DNA. Germline CDR1 and CDR2: MNHNS and SASEGT. The CDR3 is 14 amino acids. The CDR3 loop reads CASRLDRAETEAFF.

J is TRBJ2-7 and V is TRBV28; TCRdb calls TRBD2, which cannot be checked without DNA. The germline V gene encodes CDR1 MDHEN and CDR2 SYDVKM. This CDR3 spans 14 amino acids. The CDR3: CASRRGGSSREQYF.

J is TRBJ2-1 and V is TRBV29-1; TCRdb's D call, TRBD1, is unchecked because there is no DNA. Germline V gives CDR1 SQVTM, CDR2 ANQGSEA. The CDR3 is made up of 14 amino acids. The CDR3: CSAKGQGFGSEQFF.

The CDR3: CATSGLTYEQYF. The V gene is TRBV10-3, the J gene TRBJ2-7; checking the TCRdb D call of TRBD1 is not possible without DNA. From germline, CDR1 is ENHRY and CDR2 SYGVKD. This CDR3 comprises 12 residues.

The rearrangement uses TRBV11-2 and TRBJ2-1. This CDR3 region has 14 residues. CDR1 is SGHAT and CDR2 is FQNNGV in the germline V gene. CDR3: CASSPQLVNNEQFF.

The chain has TRBV5-1 and TRBJ2-1. Per germline, CDR1 SGHRS and CDR2 YFSETQ. CDR3 length: 12 amino acids. The CDR3 sequence: CASSQSLNEQFF.

This chain links TRBV9 with TRBJ2-2; TCRdb's assignment of TRBD1 cannot be checked, as there is no DNA. The CDR3 length is 15 residues. Germline V lookup: CDR1 SGDLS, CDR2 YYNGEE. CDR3 sequence reads: CASSAPDSLTGELFF. Full variable domain (missing parts from reference TRBV9 and TRBJ2-2): DSGVTQTPKHLITATGQRVTLRCSPRSGDLSVYWYQQSLDQGLQFLIQYYNGEERAKGNILERFSAQQFPDLHSELNLSSLELGDSALYFCASSAPDSLTGELFFGEGSRLTVL.

V and J are TRBV7-3 and TRBJ2-7; TCRdb lists TRBD1, though no DNA is available to test this call. The CDR3 totals 14 residues. Per the germline V gene, CDR1 is SGHTA and CDR2 is FQGTGA. CDR3 protein: CASSLPTRGSEQYF.

The CDR3 here is CSAREGTRMFEQYF. The genes are TRBV20-1 and TRBJ2-7; TCRdb's D call of TRBD2 is untestable without DNA. The V gene's germline CDR1 is DFQATT and CDR2 SNEGSKA (reference sequence). CDR3 length: 14 amino acids.

The chain uses TRBV7-9 and TRBJ2-3; there is no DNA to check the TCRdb D call of TRBD1. Germline V gives CDR1 SEHNR, CDR2 FQNEAQ (reference sequence). The CDR3 sequence is 15 residues long. CDR3 amino acids: CASSPGGPSTDTQYF.

The V gene is TRBV19, the J gene TRBJ2-2. Germline-derived CDR1 and CDR2 are LNHDA and SQIVND (reference sequence). This CDR3 is built from 13 residues. The CDR3 here is CASSNAYTGELFF.

The chain employs TRBV20-1 and TRBJ1-4; with no DNA, the TCRdb D assignment of TRBD1 cannot be verified. The CDR3 has 15 amino acids. Germline lookup yields CDR1 DFQATT and CDR2 SNEGSKA (reference sequence). The CDR3 loop reads CSAREGTGNDEKLFF.

This chain joins TRBV2 and TRBJ2-5; TCRdb gives TRBD1 as the D gene, but with no DNA this cannot be confirmed. Germline CDR1 and CDR2: SNHLY and FYNNEI. The CDR3 is 15 amino acids. CDR3 sequence: CASSSRARNRETQYF.

The gene calls are TRBV12-3 or TRBV12-4 and TRBJ2-1; TCRdb lists TRBD2, though no DNA is available to test this call. This CDR3 contains 15 residues. The CDR3 loop is CASSLPGTTLNEQFF.

The chain links TRBV6-5 to TRBJ2-7; with no DNA, the TCRdb D assignment of TRBD1 cannot be verified. CDR1 and CDR2 from the germline V gene are MNHEY and SVGAGI. The CDR3 is made up of 14 amino acids. CDR3 in amino acids: CASSTPGGRYEQYF.

The chain recombines TRBV5-1 with TRBJ2-3; the D call from TCRdb, TRBD1, cannot be confirmed without DNA. The CDR3 loop spans 16 amino acids. Germline-derived CDR1 and CDR2 are SGHRS and YFSETQ. The CDR3 spells CASGETGGPLTDTQYF. The full variable domain, completed using reference TRBV5-1 and TRBJ2-3, is KAGVTQTPRYLIKTRGQQVTLSCSPISGHRSVSWYQQTPGQGLQFLFEYFSETQRNKGNFPGRFSGRQFSNSRSEMNVSTLELGDSALYLCASGETGGPLTDTQYFGPGTRLTVL.

The chain combines TRBV4-1 with TRBJ1-2; TCRdb's D gene call, TRBD1, goes unchecked for lack of DNA. This CDR3 region has 15 residues. Looked up from germline, CDR1 is MGHRA and CDR2 is YSYEKL. Here the CDR3 reads CASSPPGPSTYGYTF.